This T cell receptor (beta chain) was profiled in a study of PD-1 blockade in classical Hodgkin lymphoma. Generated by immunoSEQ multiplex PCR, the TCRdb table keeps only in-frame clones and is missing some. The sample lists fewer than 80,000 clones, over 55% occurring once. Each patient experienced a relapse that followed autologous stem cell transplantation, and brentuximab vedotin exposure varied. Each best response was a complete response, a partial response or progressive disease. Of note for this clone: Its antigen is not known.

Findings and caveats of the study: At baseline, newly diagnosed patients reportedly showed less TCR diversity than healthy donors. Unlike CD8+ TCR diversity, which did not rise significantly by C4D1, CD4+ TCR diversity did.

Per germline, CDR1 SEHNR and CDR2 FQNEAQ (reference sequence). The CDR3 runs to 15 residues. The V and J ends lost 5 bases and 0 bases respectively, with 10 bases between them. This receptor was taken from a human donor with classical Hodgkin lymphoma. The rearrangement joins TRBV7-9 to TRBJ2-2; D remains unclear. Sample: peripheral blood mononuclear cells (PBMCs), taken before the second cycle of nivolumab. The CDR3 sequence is CASSPIYANTGELFF. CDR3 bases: TGTGCCAGCAGCCCCATATACGCGAACACCGGGGAGCTGTTTTTT.